This entry describes one T cell receptor (beta chain). Its antigen is as yet unknown. Patients selected for sequencing had displayed CD8+CD57+ cell expansion by flow cytometry. Every patient was diagnosed with severe acquired aplastic anemia. All patients were therapy-naive when blood was sampled. The source of the sample is a study of CD8+CD57+ T cells in acquired aplastic anemia. Study overall: The average for DNA from sorted CD4+ and CD8+ cells was about 3.3 ug. Whole-study results and caveats: Patients and controls were found to share 25 to 35 CD8+ CDR3 sequences.

Both TCR beta VDJ combination and CDR3 sequence profiling were carried out. Genomic DNA was the template for this profiling. In TCRdb, the reads were re-called with MiXCR into one record per CDR3 protein. Among roughly 280,000 distinct CDR3 sequences listed, 45% to 65% were seen once. V lost 8 bases and J 3 bases, leaving 8 bases between the germline ends. Germline CDR1 is LNHNV and CDR2 is YYDKDF (reference sequence). The CDR3 runs to 13 residues. This receptor was identified in a human donor with aplastic anemia. V and J are TRBV15 and TRBJ2-6; D is unresolved. The sequenced sample consisted of sorted CD4+, CD8+, or CD8+CD57+ T cells (not recorded which) from PBMCs. The CDR3 bases are TGTGCCACCGAGGTCATTGGGGCCAACGTCCTGACTTTC. Amino acids: CATEVIGANVLTF.